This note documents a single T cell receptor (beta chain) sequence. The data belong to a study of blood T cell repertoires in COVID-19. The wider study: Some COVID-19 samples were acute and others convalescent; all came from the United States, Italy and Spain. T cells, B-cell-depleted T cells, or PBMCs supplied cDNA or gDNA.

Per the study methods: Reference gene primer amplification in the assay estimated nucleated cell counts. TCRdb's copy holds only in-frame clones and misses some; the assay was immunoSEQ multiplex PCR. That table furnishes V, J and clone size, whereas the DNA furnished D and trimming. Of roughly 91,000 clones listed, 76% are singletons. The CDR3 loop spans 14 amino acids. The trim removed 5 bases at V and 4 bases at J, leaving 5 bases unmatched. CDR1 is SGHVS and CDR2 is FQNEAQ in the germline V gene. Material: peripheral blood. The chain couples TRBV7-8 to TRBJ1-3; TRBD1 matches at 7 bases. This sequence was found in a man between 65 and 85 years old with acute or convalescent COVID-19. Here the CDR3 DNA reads TGTGCCAGCAGCCCTAGGACAGGCGGAAACACCATATATTTT. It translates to CASSPRTGGNTIYF.